A single sample is the source of the 30 T cell receptor beta chains below, sequenced in a study of blood T cell repertoires in COVID-19. Measured with immunoSEQ multiplex PCR; TCRdb has only the in-frame clones, and not every one. The repertoire includes about 76,000 clones, 70% to 80% of them detected once, and 12% sits in the top ten. Sequencing was performed on peripheral blood. Receptors originate from a human donor in a cohort sampled during active COVID-19.

The CDR3 is CASSVQGKVGAFF. CDR3 in DNA: TGTGCCAGCAGTGTACAGGGGAAGGTTGGGGCTTTCTTT. The chain links TRBV28 to TRBJ1-1; 7 nucleotides align to TRBD1. With V trimmed by 5 bases and J by 11 bases, 11 bases remained unmatched. The CDR3 is 13 residues long. The germline V gene encodes CDR1 MDHEN and CDR2 SYDVKM.

The CDR3 DNA follows: TGTGCCAGCAGTTTGGACAGGACCTATGGCTACACCTTC. It yields the protein CASSLDRTYGYTF. The gene calls are TRBV12-3 or TRBV12-4 and TRBJ1-2; 7 nucleotides line up with TRBD1. This CDR3 is built from 13 residues. V was pared by 3 bases and J by 4 bases, with 2 bases of the junction left unmatched.

The chain recombines TRBV5-1 with TRBJ2-7; D remains ambiguous. Germline CDR1 and CDR2: SGHRS and YFSETQ. The CDR3 is 13 residues long. V lost 0 bases to trimming and J lost 2 bases, with 6 bases between them. Here the CDR3 DNA reads TGCGCCAGCAGCTTGGACTCCCCCTACGAGCAGTACTTC. This translates into CASSLDSPYEQYF.

A single count supports this clone. The chain recombines TRBV7-2 with TRBJ1-4, with TRBD1 matching 10 bases. In germline, CDR1 is SGHTA, CDR2 FQGNSA. The junction had 7 bases not matched to a gene; V was cut back by 5 bases and J by 7 bases. The CDR3 contains 15 residues. The CDR3 spells CASSPRDRGGEKLFF. CDR3 in DNA: TGTGCCAGCAGCCCCCGGGACAGGGGAGGTGAAAAACTGTTTTTT.

The chain recombines TRBV18 with TRBJ1-5, with D maybe TRBD1 (5 bases). The CDR3 covers 16 residues. Between the trimmed V and J ends, which lost 0 bases and 9 bases, there was a span of 18 bases. Germline CDR1 reads KGHSH; CDR2 reads LQKENI. The CDR3: CASSPPGLDGLGPQHF. DNA for the CDR3: TGTGCCAGCTCACCACCGGGACTGGACGGCCTTGGGCCCCAGCATTTT. Using reference TRBV18 and TRBJ1-5 for the parts outside the CDR3, the full variable domain is NAGVMQNPRHLVRRRGQEARLRCSPMKGHSHVYWYRQLPEEGLKFMVYLQKENIIDESGMPKERFSAEFPKEGPSILRIQQVVRGDSAAYFCASSPPGLDGLGPQHFGDGTRLSIL.

This clone appeared once. This chain joins TRBV19 and TRBJ2-1; 9 bases fit TRBD1. J was trimmed by 0 bases and V by 7 bases; bases with no gene match: 7. The CDR3 is made up of 16 amino acids. Germline V gives CDR1 LNHDA, CDR2 SQIVND (reference sequence). The CDR3 DNA reads TGTGCCAGTATTGGACAGGGGTTTGGCTCCTACAATGAGCAGTTCTTC. Its protein product is CASIGQGFGSYNEQFF.

The chain employs TRBV4-1 and TRBJ2-1; 10 bases are shared with TRBD2. Germline CDR1 and CDR2: MGHRA and YSYEKL. The V and J ends lost 4 bases and 2 bases, in that order; junction bases with no gene match: 2. This CDR3 is built from 15 residues. This CDR3 is CASSRLAGAYNEQFF. In DNA, the CDR3 is TGCGCCAGCAGCCGCCTAGCGGGAGCCTACAATGAGCAGTTCTTC.

This clone was observed a single time. This rearrangement joins TRBV3-1 (or the pseudogene TRBV3-2) to TRBJ1-1; 9 nucleotides line up with TRBD1. V lost 3 bases, J lost 5 bases, and 4 bases stayed unmatched. The CDR3 runs to 14 residues. CDR1 LGHDT and CDR2 YNNKEL come from the germline V gene (reference sequence). This CDR3 is CASSQNRGRTEAFF. The CDR3 DNA sequence: TGTGCCAGCAGCCAGAACAGGGGGCGAACTGAAGCTTTCTTT.

The chain links TRBV3-1 (or the pseudogene TRBV3-2) to TRBJ1-3; D gene unclear. Trimming took 1 base from V and 8 from J, leaving 12 bases between them. The CDR3 sequence is 14 residues long. Germline values: CDR1 LGHDT, CDR2 YNNKEL (reference sequence). The CDR3: CASSQGGFTDTIYF. The CDR3 DNA sequence: TGTGCCAGCAGCCAAGGAGGGTTTACCGACACCATATATTTT.

The count of this clone is one. The chain carries TRBV19 and TRBJ1-1; D possibly corresponds to TRBD1 (6 bases). Per germline, CDR1 LNHDA and CDR2 SQIVND (reference sequence). The CDR3 runs 16 residues. Trimming took 8 bases from V and 6 from J, leaving 25 bases between them. The CDR3 reads CASRWTAQGRIAEAFF. The CDR3 DNA reads as TGTGCCAGTCGATGGACGGCACAGGGTAGGATCGCTGAAGCTTTCTTT.

Only one count was recorded for this clone. The chain carries TRBV24-1 and TRBJ1-2; 7 bases match TRBD1. Trimming removed 3 bases from V and 4 bases from J; junction bases left unmatched: 4. CDR1 and CDR2 (germline): KGHDR, SFDVKD. The CDR3 spans 14 residues. CDR3: CATSDATGAYGYTF. DNA for the CDR3: TGTGCCACCAGTGATGCCACAGGGGCCTATGGCTACACCTTC.

This sequence joins TRBV9 and TRBJ1-6, with D possibly matching TRBD1 (5 bases). Trimming removed 0 bases at V and 5 bases at J, with 12 bases between. The CDR3 length is 16 residues. Germline V CDR1 and CDR2: SGDLS, YYNGEE. CDR3 loop: CASSVAAAGHNSPLHF. The CDR3 DNA reads TGTGCCAGCAGCGTAGCGGCCGCAGGGCATAATTCACCCCTCCACTTT.

The rearrangement uses TRBV5-1 and TRBJ2-7, with TRBD1 matching 7 bases. This CDR3 region has 15 residues. Germline values: CDR1 SGHRS, CDR2 YFSETQ. J lost 6 bases, V lost 0 bases, and 9 bases had no gene match. The CDR3 DNA is TGCGCCAGCAGCTTGGTACAGGGGAAAACTGGCGAGCAGTACTTC. Protein product: CASSLVQGKTGEQYF.

V gene TRBV11-2 combines with J gene TRBJ2-1; 7 bases are a match to TRBD2. V lost 3 bases and J lost 0; bases outside the gene matches: 5. CDR3 length: 16 amino acids. Germline CDR1 and CDR2: SGHAT and FQNNGV. CDR3 sequence: CASSLRGGSSYNEQFF. The CDR3 DNA reads as TGTGCCAGCAGCTTGCGCGGGGGAAGCTCCTACAATGAGCAGTTCTTC.

This clone was counted only a few times. This CDR3 is CASSRELSNQPQHF. The CDR3 DNA sequence: TGTGCCAGCAGCCGGGAACTTAGCAATCAGCCCCAGCATTTT. This chain joins TRBV9 and TRBJ1-5; D unclear. Trimming stripped 4 bases from V and 0 bases from J, with 8 bases between. This CDR3 is built from 14 residues. The germline gives CDR1 SGDLS, CDR2 YYNGEE.

The sample holds one count of this clone. V usage is TRBV19 and J usage is TRBJ1-2; perhaps TRBD1 as D (5 bases). Trimming left V 0 bases short and J 2 bases short, with 10 bases between. Germline CDR1 reads LNHDA; CDR2 reads SQIVND (reference sequence). The CDR3 runs 15 residues. The DNA of the CDR3 is TGTGCCAGTAGTATAGATCCTGGGGGGAACTATGGCTACACCTTC. Translating it yields CASSIDPGGNYGYTF.

In this sample, this clone turned up once. This sequence joins TRBV27 and TRBJ2-3; 12 positions agree with TRBD2. CDR1 MNHEY and CDR2 SMNVEV come from the germline V gene (reference sequence). This CDR3 contains 17 residues. V lost 6 bases to trimming and J lost 6 bases; unmatched junction nucleotides: 13. The CDR3 loop reads CASSFLGLAGPFDTQYF. Written as DNA, the CDR3 is TGTGCCAGCAGCTTTTTGGGACTAGCGGGCCCGTTTGATACGCAGTATTTT.

This sequence joins TRBV9 and TRBJ2-6; TRBD2 aligns across 12 bases. Germline V gene lookup returns CDR1 SGDLS and CDR2 YYNGEE. The CDR3 extends over 19 amino acids. V was clipped by 0 bases and J by 2 bases; unmatched bases: 6. Written as DNA, the CDR3 is TGTGCCAGCAGCGTAGGGCTTGGACTAGCGGGAACTGGGGCCAACGTCCTGACTTTC. Residues: CASSVGLGLAGTGANVLTF.

The rearrangement links TRBV2 to TRBJ2-3, with D perhaps TRBD1 (6 bases). CDR3 length: 14 amino acids. CDR1 SNHLY and CDR2 FYNNEI come from the germline V gene. V lost 4 bases to trimming and J lost 5 bases, with 13 bases between them. CDR3 DNA: TGTGCCAGCAGTGTCGGACAGTTCTTAGATACGCAGTATTTT. Amino acid sequence: CASSVGQFLDTQYF.

J is TRBJ1-4 and V is TRBV27; 8 bases are shared with TRBD1. CDR1 and CDR2 (germline): MNHEY, SMNVEV (reference sequence). There are 15 residues in the CDR3. Trimming at V came to 8 bases and at J to 7 bases, leaving 12 bases not matched to a gene. CDR3 amino acids: CASHPNRDRIEKLFF. CDR3 DNA sequence: TGTGCCAGCCACCCGAACCGGGACAGGATTGAAAAACTGTTTTTT. Supplemented by reference TRBV27 and TRBJ1-4, the full variable domain reads EAQVTQNPRYLITVTGKKLTVTCSQNMNHEYMSWYRQDPGLGLRQIYYSMNVEVTDKGDVPEGYKVSRKEKRNFPLILESPSPNQTSLYFCASHPNRDRIEKLFFGSGTQLSVL.

The chain employs TRBV15 and TRBJ1-1; maybe TRBD1 (5 bases). V dropped 1 base and J dropped 0 bases, with 12 bases sitting between them. Germline V gene lookup returns CDR1 LNHNV and CDR2 YYDKDF (reference sequence). The CDR3 covers 16 residues. CDR3 in amino acids: CATSRVGGAMNTEAFF. As DNA, the CDR3 is TGTGCCACCAGCAGAGTGGGGGGAGCTATGAACACTGAAGCTTTCTTT.

This clone was seen only a few times. The chain uses TRBV4-3 and TRBJ2-4; D might be TRBD2 (5 bases). From germline, CDR1 is LGHNA and CDR2 YSLEER. The CDR3 is made up of 14 amino acids. Trimming removed 0 bases at V and 12 bases at J, with 15 bases between. CDR3 region: CASSQDTGIGNQYF. For the CDR3, the DNA is TGCGCCAGCAGCCAAGATACCGGGATAGGTAATCAGTACTTC.

This rearrangement joins TRBV5-1 to TRBJ1-3; TRBD1 aligns across 8 bases. Unmatched junction bases numbered 6, after V lost 4 bases and J lost 0 bases. Germline assignment: CDR1 SGHRS and CDR2 YFSETQ. The CDR3 consists of 16 residues. The CDR3 region is CASSPTGADSGNTIYF. The CDR3 DNA sequence: TGCGCCAGCAGCCCGACAGGGGCCGACTCTGGAAACACCATATATTTT.

This clone was seen a few times. V gene TRBV5-4 combines with J gene TRBJ1-6; D is uncertain. The CDR3 sequence is 14 residues long. Germline V gene lookup returns CDR1 SGHNT and CDR2 YYREEE (reference sequence). The V gene lost 0 bases and the J gene lost 10 bases, with 11 bases spanning the gap. The CDR3 nucleotides are TGTGCCAGCAGCTTGGGGCAGGTAGACTCACCCCTCCACTTT. It is translated as CASSLGQVDSPLHF. The full variable domain, its missing parts supplied by reference TRBV5-4 and TRBJ1-6, is ETGVTQSPTHLIKTRGQQVTLRCSSQSGHNTVSWYQQALGQGPQFIFQYYREEENGRGNFPPRFSGLQFPNYSSELNVNALELDDSALYLCASSLGQVDSPLHFGNGTRLTVT.

The V gene is TRBV11-2, the J gene TRBJ1-1; D not certain. The CDR3 has 15 amino acids. Trimming cost V 4 bases and J 0 bases, with 12 bases left between them. Germline V CDR1 and CDR2: SGHAT, FQNNGV. The CDR3 is CASSSPGKMNTEAFF. The CDR3 region has the DNA TGTGCCAGCAGCTCTCCGGGAAAGATGAACACTGAAGCTTTCTTT.

This chain joins TRBV19 and TRBJ2-7; unclear D gene. CDR1 and CDR2 from the germline V gene are LNHDA and SQIVND (reference sequence). V dropped 6 bases and J dropped 2 bases, with 17 bases sitting between them. The CDR3 loop spans 15 amino acids. CDR3 residues: CASSGLLSHPYEQYF. CDR3 sequence (DNA): TGTGCCAGTAGCGGTCTCCTATCCCATCCCTACGAGCAGTACTTC.

This chain links TRBV5-1 with TRBJ1-5, with 10 bases that match TRBD1. This CDR3 region has 15 residues. The J segment lost 2 bases and the V segment lost 4 bases, leaving 3 bases of the junction unmatched. Germline values: CDR1 SGHRS, CDR2 YFSETQ. The CDR3: CASSLTGGGNQPQHF. CDR3 coding DNA: TGCGCCAGCAGCCTGACAGGGGGCGGCAATCAGCCCCAGCATTTT.

The V and J genes are TRBV2 and TRBJ1-2; 7 bases are shared with TRBD1. CDR1 and CDR2 from the germline V gene are SNHLY and FYNNEI. With V trimmed by 10 bases and J by 5 bases, 4 bases remained unmatched. This CDR3 has 11 amino acids. CDR3 coding DNA: TGTGCCAACAACAGGGGTTATGGCTACACCTTC. The encoded protein is CANNRGYGYTF.

This clone showed up just a few times. This chain joins TRBV5-6 and TRBJ1-4; possibly TRBD1 for D (5 bases). There are 14 residues in the CDR3. V was cut by 4 bases and J by 0 bases, with 7 bases left in between. CDR1 and CDR2 from the germline V gene are SGHDT and YYEEEE. DNA for the CDR3: TGTGCCAGCAGCCGGGGGACAACTAATGAAAAACTGTTTTTT. It yields the protein CASSRGTTNEKLFF.

The CDR3 protein is CASSPRQGYTDTQYF. The CDR3 nucleotides are TGTGCCAGTAGCCCTAGACAGGGATACACAGATACGCAGTATTTT. The rearrangement uses TRBV19 and TRBJ2-3; 7 nucleotides line up with TRBD1. V shed 6 bases and J 2 bases; nucleotides not matched to a gene: 8. CDR1 is LNHDA and CDR2 is SQIVND in the germline V gene (reference sequence). The CDR3 covers 15 residues.